The 27 T cell receptor beta chains below all came from one sample that was sequenced in a study of cytomegalovirus exposure and HLA in healthy donors. 60 Vbeta and 13 Jbeta primers were used in PCR. Clones were sequenced by immunoSEQ multiplex PCR, and TCRdb holds only the in-frame ones, with some missing. The sample lists approximately 150,000 clones; approximately 78% were seen once. Sequencing input: PBMCs. These receptors originate from a woman aged 45-65 years in good health and CMV-seropositive.

The gene calls are TRBV27 and TRBJ1-6; D is undetermined. The CDR3 consists of 22 residues. Germline CDR1 and CDR2: MNHEY and SMNVEV (reference sequence). Between the trimmed V and J ends, which lost 4 bases and 1 base, there was a span of 29 bases. Here the CDR3 reads CASSSGGNPKWSGFSYNSPLHF. The CDR3 bases are TGTGCCAGCAGTTCGGGAGGCAATCCTAAGTGGAGCGGTTTTTCCTATAATTCACCCCTCCACTTT.

This clone occurred a few times. This sequence joins TRBV4-1 and TRBJ1-5; TRBD1 might be the D (5 bases). The CDR3 loop spans 16 amino acids. Germline lookup yields CDR1 MGHRA and CDR2 YSYEKL. Between the trimmed V and J ends, which lost 0 bases and 1 base, there was a span of 10 bases. The CDR3 DNA reads as TGCGCCAGCAGCCAAGAGGGGCACAGCAGCAATCAGCCCCAGCATTTT. Protein: CASSQEGHSSNQPQHF.

This clone was recorded only once. V is TRBV5-1 and J is TRBJ2-2; TRBD2 matches 9 bases. V was clipped by 4 bases and J by 7 bases; unmatched bases: 5. Per germline, CDR1 SGHRS and CDR2 YFSETQ. This CDR3 is built from 14 residues. CDR3 sequence reads: CASSLGTSHGELFF. CDR3 in DNA: TGCGCCAGCAGCCTCGGGACTAGCCACGGGGAGCTGTTTTTT.

The rearrangement links TRBV5-4 to TRBJ1-2; TRBD1 is a possible D gene (5 bases). The CDR3 contains 14 residues. V shed 3 bases and J shed 2 bases, with 11 bases lying between them. The germline V gene has CDR1 SGHNT and CDR2 YYREEE (reference sequence). The CDR3 region has the DNA TGTGCCAGCAGCTGGAGGGGCCACAACTATGGCTACACCTTC. Residues: CASSWRGHNYGYTF. The whole variable domain, filled in from reference TRBV5-4 and TRBJ1-2, reads ETGVTQSPTHLIKTRGQQVTLRCSSQSGHNTVSWYQQALGQGPQFIFQYYREEENGRGNFPPRFSGLQFPNYSSELNVNALELDDSALYLCASSWRGHNYGYTFGSGTRLTVV.

This clone was seen a single time. The genes are TRBV27 and TRBJ2-7; unclear D gene. The CDR3 has 13 amino acids. Germline V gene lookup returns CDR1 MNHEY and CDR2 SMNVEV (reference sequence). V was cut by 3 bases and J by 2 bases, with 8 bases left in between. Here the CDR3 DNA reads TGTGCCAGCAGTTTCGCACGGGCCTACGAGCAGTACTTC. It codes for CASSFARAYEQYF.

The V and J genes are TRBV5-1 and TRBJ2-1, with D possibly being TRBD2 (6 bases). With 3 bases removed from V and 3 bases from J, the gap between germline ends came to 10 bases. CDR3 size: 14 residues. CDR1 and CDR2 from the germline V gene are SGHRS and YFSETQ. The CDR3 region is CASSSGGVYNEQFF. CDR3 sequence (DNA): TGCGCCAGCAGCTCCGGCGGGGTCTACAATGAGCAGTTCTTC.

This clone was detected a few times. The CDR3 DNA follows: TGTGCCAGCAGCTTGGACAGGGCCATGAACACTGAAGCTTTCTTT. Its translation is CASSLDRAMNTEAFF. The rearrangement links TRBV7-8 to TRBJ1-1; 8 nucleotides match TRBD1. The germline CDR1 and CDR2 sequences are SGHVS and FQNEAQ. The V gene end was trimmed by 3 bases and the J gene end by 0 bases; junction bases not matched to a gene: 3. This CDR3 is built from 15 residues.

The J gene is TRBJ2-3, the V gene TRBV7-9, with 8 bases identical to TRBD2. CDR3 length: 15 amino acids. Losses at the gene ends were 4 bases for V and 1 base for J; bases not matched to a gene: 4. In germline, CDR1 is SEHNR, CDR2 FQNEAQ (reference sequence). CDR3 amino acids: CASSSVSGGTDTQYF. As DNA, the CDR3 is TGTGCCAGCAGCTCCGTTAGCGGGGGCACAGATACGCAGTATTTT.

V usage is TRBV6-1 and J usage is TRBJ2-3; 9 positions agree with TRBD2. V lost 0 bases to trimming and J lost 4 bases; unmatched junction nucleotides: 5. The CDR3 is 16 residues long. Germline V gene lookup returns CDR1 MNHNS and CDR2 SASEGT. DNA for the CDR3: TGTGCCAGCAGTGAAGCAGGCGGGGGGGGATCAGATACGCAGTATTTT. This sequence encodes CASSEAGGGGSDTQYF.

V is TRBV5-1 and J is TRBJ1-3; possible D gene TRBD1, 6 bases. In germline, CDR1 is SGHRS, CDR2 YFSETQ. Trimming pared 6 bases from V and 4 bases from J, leaving 8 bases between. The CDR3 has 12 amino acids. The CDR3 nucleotides read TGCGCCAGCACCGACAGGGGAAACACCATATATTTT. The encoded protein is CASTDRGNTIYF.

This chain connects TRBV6-5 to TRBJ2-1, with 10 positions matching TRBD2. Germline-derived CDR1 and CDR2 are MNHEY and SVGAGI. Unmatched junction bases numbered 2, after V lost 5 bases and J lost 4 bases. This CDR3 comprises 14 residues. The CDR3 protein is CASSIAGGYNEQFF. CDR3 in DNA: TGTGCCAGCAGTATAGCGGGGGGATACAATGAGCAGTTCTTC.

The V gene is TRBV2, the J gene TRBJ2-3; the match to TRBD2 covers 9 bases. CDR3 length: 17 residues. Germline V lookup: CDR1 SNHLY, CDR2 FYNNEI. Trimming at V came to 3 bases and at J to 3 bases, leaving 10 bases not matched to a gene. This chain's CDR3 is CASSDGTRGGGTDTQYF. The CDR3 DNA follows: TGTGCCAGCAGTGATGGTACGCGGGGGGGAGGTACAGATACGCAGTATTTT.

The chain joins TRBV10-3 to TRBJ2-3; D may be TRBD2 (5 bases). This CDR3 has 14 amino acids. The V gene's germline CDR1 is ENHRY and CDR2 SYGVKD. Trimming shortened V by 3 bases and J by 6 bases, and 13 bases separated the two germline ends. As DNA, the CDR3 is TGTGCCATCAGTGACACCTTGGGAGAGGATACGCAGTATTTT. Encoded protein: CAISDTLGEDTQYF.

J is TRBJ1-1 and V is TRBV27, with D perhaps TRBD1 (5 bases). Germline V gene lookup returns CDR1 MNHEY and CDR2 SMNVEV (reference sequence). There are 14 residues in the CDR3. V shed 8 bases and J shed 0 bases, with 13 bases lying between them. The CDR3 sequence: CASRKTVLNTEAFF. CDR3 DNA: TGTGCCAGCCGGAAGACAGTCTTGAACACTGAAGCTTTCTTT.

The chain is built from TRBV18 and TRBJ2-1; D is ambiguous. The CDR3 length is 13 residues. Germline V lookup: CDR1 KGHSH, CDR2 LQKENI. Trimming took off 6 bases at V and 2 bases at J, with 8 bases between the two ends. In DNA form, the CDR3 reads TGTGCCAGCTCCGTCACAACCTACAATGAGCAGTTCTTC. Translating it yields CASSVTTYNEQFF. The complete variable domain, with remaining parts taken from reference TRBV18 and TRBJ2-1, reads NAGVMQNPRHLVRRRGQEARLRCSPMKGHSHVYWYRQLPEEGLKFMVYLQKENIIDESGMPKERFSAEFPKEGPSILRIQQVVRGDSAAYFCASSVTTYNEQFFGPGTRLTVL.

The chain uses TRBV4-1 and TRBJ1-2; 8 bases match TRBD1. The CDR3 spans 17 residues. CDR1 MGHRA and CDR2 YSYEKL come from the germline V gene. J gave up 7 bases and V 6 bases, and 19 bases lay outside the gene matches. DNA for the CDR3: TGCGCCAGCAGTTGGGGAACCGGTGACAGGGGAGGGGGTGGCTACACCTTC. Translating it yields CASSWGTGDRGGGGYTF.

This clone has just a few counts. CDR3 protein: CASSPGTSGGNEQFF. DNA for the CDR3: TGTGCCAGCAGCCCCGGGACTAGCGGGGGCAATGAGCAGTTCTTC. The chain uses TRBV6-6 and TRBJ2-1; 14 nucleotides line up with TRBD2. CDR3 length equals 15 residues. Trimming removed 6 bases from V and 6 bases from J; junction bases left unmatched: 4. Germline lookup yields CDR1 MNHNY and CDR2 SVGAGI (reference sequence).

This clone came up once. The chain has TRBV18 and TRBJ1-2; no clear D. This CDR3 region has 13 residues. V gave up 8 bases and J gave up 6 bases, with 16 bases separating them. The germline V gene has CDR1 KGHSH and CDR2 LQKENI. CDR3 sequence reads: CASPSDGNDGYTF. Here the CDR3 DNA reads TGTGCCAGCCCGTCCGACGGGAACGATGGCTACACCTTC.

CDR3 coding DNA: TGTGCCATCAGTGAGTCAGGAGCTTCCTACGAGCAGTACTTC. As protein: CAISESGASYEQYF. The J gene is TRBJ2-7, the V gene TRBV10-3, with no clear D. The CDR3 covers 14 residues. V lost 0 bases to trimming and J lost 1 base, with 7 bases between them. CDR1 ENHRY and CDR2 SYGVKD come from the germline V gene.

The chain carries TRBV10-3 and TRBJ1-6; D might be TRBD1 (5 bases). V lost 3 bases, J lost 5 bases, and 5 bases lay in between. Germline assignment: CDR1 ENHRY and CDR2 SYGVKD. The CDR3 sequence is 13 residues long. The CDR3 region is CAISDRDNSPLHF. CDR3 DNA sequence: TGTGCCATCAGTGACAGGGATAATTCACCCCTCCACTTT.

The rearrangement joins TRBV9 to TRBJ2-5; TRBD2 might be the D (6 bases). This CDR3 is built from 15 residues. V gave up 0 bases and J gave up 5 bases, with 14 bases separating them. CDR1 is SGDLS and CDR2 is YYNGEE in the germline V gene. The CDR3 reads CASSVVGGLGETQYF. As DNA, the CDR3 is TGTGCCAGCAGCGTAGTGGGGGGTTTGGGGGAGACCCAGTACTTC.

The rearrangement links TRBV29-1 to TRBJ2-3, with 7 bases fitting TRBD2. The CDR3 has 16 amino acids. The ends lost 4 bases at V and 5 bases at J; junction bases unmatched: 15. Germline values: CDR1 SQVTM, CDR2 ANQGSEA. CDR3 bases: TGCAGCGTTGGGATTTGGACTAGAGATTTTAAAGATACGCAGTATTTT. This sequence encodes CSVGIWTRDFKDTQYF.

This clone was observed a single time. The V and J genes are TRBV1 and TRBJ2-3; the D call in the table, TRBD2, was not verified against the DNA. TRBV1 is a pseudogene segment. The CDR3 contains 19 residues. CDR3 DNA: TGCACCAGCAGCCAAGATTTGACTAGCGGGGGTTTTCGCACAGATACGCAGTATTTT. This codes for CTSSQDLTSGGFRTDTQYF.

This clone occurred a few times. This rearrangement joins TRBV11-3 to TRBJ2-1; 8 nucleotides align to TRBD2. CDR1 is SGHNT and CDR2 is YENEEA in the germline V gene. CDR3 size: 13 residues. The J segment lost 6 bases and the V segment lost 4 bases, leaving 2 bases of the junction unmatched. The CDR3 coding sequence is TGTGCCAGCAGCTCCGGGACTAGCAATGAGCAGTTCTTC. It specifies CASSSGTSNEQFF.

The chain carries TRBV5-1 and TRBJ2-3, with TRBD1 as a possible D gene (6 bases). Germline lookup yields CDR1 SGHRS and CDR2 YFSETQ. Trimming shortened V by 2 bases and J by 5 bases, and 18 bases separated the two germline ends. The CDR3 totals 16 residues. The CDR3 region is CASSFYGTIERDTQYF. The CDR3 nucleotides are TGCGCCAGCAGCTTTTATGGGACAATAGAACGAGATACGCAGTATTTT.

The sample holds a few counts of this clone. This sequence joins TRBV14 and TRBJ1-1, with no clear D. Trimming left V 2 bases short and J 0 bases short, with 16 bases between. In germline, CDR1 is SGHDN, CDR2 FVKESK. This CDR3 has 17 amino acids. CDR3 in DNA: TGTGCCAGCAGCCAAAGTAGTACAGCCTGGATGAACACTGAAGCTTTCTTT. This gives the protein CASSQSSTAWMNTEAFF.

This clone was detected only once. The chain employs TRBV30 and TRBJ1-2; D is ambiguous. This CDR3 has 10 residues. In germline, CDR1 is GTSNPN, CDR2 SVGIG (reference sequence). Trimming cost V 3 bases and J 7 bases, with 6 bases left between them. The CDR3 region is CAWRALGYTF. DNA for the CDR3: TGTGCCTGGAGAGCCCTTGGCTACACCTTC.